Sequencing of this TCR beta chain was carried out in a study of pediatric ulcerative colitis. The rectum was sampled with one to two pinch biopsies at colonoscopy. In the case of this clone: Its target is unknown.

Data came from immunoSEQ multiplex PCR; TCRdb stores just in-frame clones and leaves some out. Found here are 20,000 to 30,000 clones, over 65% of them singletons; the top ten hold about 7.8%. V was cut by 3 bases and J by 3 bases, with 8 bases left in between. Germline V CDR1 and CDR2: SGHVS, FQNEAQ. The CDR3 covers 13 residues. Study-level findings and limits: Blood-rectal clonal overlap within each person was significantly higher in ulcerative colitis patients than controls.

Sample: gut tissue. The chain combines TRBV7-8 with TRBJ1-1; no definite D call. This clonotype originated in a boy younger than 18 with severe ulcerative colitis. CDR3 coding DNA: TGTGCCAGCAGCTTGGGGATACACACTGAAGCTTTCTTT. This codes for CASSLGIHTEAFF.